Presented here are 5 T cell receptor beta chains from one specimen sequenced in a study of blood T cell repertoires in COVID-19. Profiling relied on immunoSEQ multiplex PCR, and the TCRdb table lists in-frame clones only, not all of them. The sample records approximately 400,000 clones, about 90% being singletons. Sequencing used peripheral blood. The receptors come from a man aged 35 to 55 with acute or convalescent COVID-19.

The J gene is TRBJ2-4, the V gene TRBV27, with D unclear. The germline gives CDR1 MNHEY, CDR2 SMNVEV (reference sequence). The CDR3 spans 14 residues. Trimming took 5 bases from V and 3 from J, leaving 11 bases between them. CDR3 in DNA: TGTGCCAGCAGTGTCTTGTACGGCAAAAACATTCAGTACTTC. It translates to CASSVLYGKNIQYF.

The chain carries TRBV28 and TRBJ1-1; D gene uncertain. Trimming took off 6 bases at V and 0 bases at J, with 14 bases between the two ends. The CDR3 consists of 15 residues. Germline V lookup: CDR1 MDHEN, CDR2 SYDVKM. The CDR3 DNA follows: TGTGCCAGCAGCCGACATAACCGAATGAACACTGAAGCTTTCTTT. It encodes CASSRHNRMNTEAFF.

Sample share makes this clone medium-sized (0.01 to 0.1%). CDR3 bases: TGTGCCAGCAGTTACTCGACAGGTGGGGCCAACGTCCTGACTTTC. Its protein product is CASSYSTGGANVLTF. The genes are TRBV6-2 or TRBV6-3 and TRBJ2-6; weak D call: TRBD1 (6 bases). The germline V gene encodes CDR1 MNHEY and CDR2 SVGEGT. Trimming shortened V by 0 bases and J by 3 bases, and 6 bases separated the two germline ends. CDR3 length equals 15 residues.

This chain connects TRBV23-1 to TRBJ1-2; perhaps TRBD1 as D (5 bases). TRBV23-1 is recorded as an ORF, its role being uncertain. The ends were cut back, 4 bases at V and 0 bases at J, with 12 bases in the middle. CDR3 length equals 15 residues. CDR3 region: CASSRYRSSNYGYTF. DNA for the CDR3: TGCGCCAGCAGTCGTTACAGGTCTTCTAACTATGGCTACACCTTC.

The chain couples TRBV29-1 to TRBJ1-3; D possibly corresponds to TRBD1 (5 bases). Germline CDR1 and CDR2: SQVTM and ANQGSEA. Deletions cut 4 bases from V and 4 bases from J, with 8 bases between. This CDR3 is 12 amino acids long. CDR3 amino acids: CSVGTSGNTIYF. As DNA, the CDR3 is TGCAGCGTTGGGACAAGCGGAAACACCATATATTTT. Using reference TRBV29-1 and TRBJ1-3 for the parts outside the CDR3, the full variable domain is SAVISQKPSRDICQRGTSLTIQCQVDSQVTMMFWYRQQPGQSLTLIATANQGSEATYESGFVIDKFPISRPNLTFSTLTVSNMSPEDSSIYLCSVGTSGNTIYFGEGSWLTVV.